This T cell receptor beta chain appears in the sequencing data of a study of early T cells in non-severe SARS-CoV-2 infection. Germline assignment: CDR1 SQVTM and CDR2 ANQGSEA. The CDR3 spans 17 residues. V gave up 2 bases and J gave up 0 bases, with 17 bases separating them. One entry per CDR3 protein, called by TCRdb with MiXCR from the 5' RACE reads. The repertoire has fewer than 55,000 distinct CDR3 sequences, roughly 7% of them found once; the top ten carry 6.5% to 9.5%. This clonotype was seen only a few times. The clonotype was recovered from an adult who was a healthcare worker with PCR-confirmed SARS-CoV-2 infection or an uninfected control (not recorded which). This chain joins TRBV29-1 and TRBJ2-4; tentatively, D is TRBD1 or TRBD2 (5 bases each). What was sequenced was whole blood. The CDR3 DNA reads as TGCAGCGTTGAAACCCGACAGACCGGACTAGCCAAAAACATTCAGTACTTC. It specifies CSVETRQTGLAKNIQYF.